This T cell receptor (beta chain) was documented in a study of PD-1 blockade in mismatch repair-deficient tumors. The overall study: All were previously treated, progressing patients with over 9 mismatch repair-deficient cancer types. Findings and caveats of the study: Rapid post-treatment expansion, then contraction, generally preceding radiologic response, marked tumor-resident clones.

Libraries were prepared by immunoSEQ multiplex PCR; TCRdb keeps only in-frame clonotypes and omits some of them. Of 90,000 to 130,000 clones detected, around 80% appear once; the ten largest clones hold less than 5.5%. A few pembrolizumab responders had their TCRs sequenced. V lost 5 bases and J lost 2; bases outside the gene matches: 4. Germline V gene lookup returns CDR1 PRHDT and CDR2 FYEKMQ (reference sequence). The CDR3 spans 14 residues. A note on this clone: The antigen is unknown.

The sequenced sample was peripheral blood, obtained more than 58 weeks after starting pembrolizumab. The sequence came from an adult with mismatch repair-deficient cancer. This chain connects TRBV13 to TRBJ2-3, with TRBD2 matching 7 bases. The CDR3 sequence is CASSIRGDTDTQYF. CDR3 DNA: TGTGCCAGCAGCATCCGGGGGGACACAGATACGCAGTATTTT.